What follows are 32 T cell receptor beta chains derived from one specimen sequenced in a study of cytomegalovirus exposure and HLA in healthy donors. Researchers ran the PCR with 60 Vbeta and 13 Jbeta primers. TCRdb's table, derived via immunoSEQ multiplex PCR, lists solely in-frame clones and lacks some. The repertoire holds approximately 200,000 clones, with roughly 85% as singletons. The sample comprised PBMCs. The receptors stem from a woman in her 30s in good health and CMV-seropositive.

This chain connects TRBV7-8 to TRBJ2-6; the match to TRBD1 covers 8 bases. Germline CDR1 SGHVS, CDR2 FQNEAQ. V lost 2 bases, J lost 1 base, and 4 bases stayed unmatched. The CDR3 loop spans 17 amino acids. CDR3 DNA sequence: TGTGCCAGCAGCTTATTTACAGGGGGGTCTGGGGCCAACGTCCTGACTTTC. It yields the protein CASSLFTGGSGANVLTF.

CDR3 bases: TGTGCCAGCAGCTTAAGTAGTAGGCGGGGGATGGACTACGAGCAGTACTTC. It yields the protein CASSLSSRRGMDYEQYF. V and J are TRBV7-2 and TRBJ2-7; 7 nucleotides agree with TRBD2. The CDR3 covers 17 residues. With 2 bases clipped from V and 3 bases from J, the junction kept 13 bases outside the gene matches. Germline CDR1 and CDR2: SGHTA and FQGNSA.

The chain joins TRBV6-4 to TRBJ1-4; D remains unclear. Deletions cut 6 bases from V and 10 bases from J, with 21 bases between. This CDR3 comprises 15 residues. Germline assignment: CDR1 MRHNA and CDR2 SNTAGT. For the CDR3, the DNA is TGTGCCAGCAGCCCGGGAGGGCTATATCGTGGAAAACTGTTTTTT. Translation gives CASSPGGLYRGKLFF.

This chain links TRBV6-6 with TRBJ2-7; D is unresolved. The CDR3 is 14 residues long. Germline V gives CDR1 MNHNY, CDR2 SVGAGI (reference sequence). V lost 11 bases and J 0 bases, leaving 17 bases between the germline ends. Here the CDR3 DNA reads TGTGCCGCCGAGCTTACTCCTGGCTCCTACGAGCAGTACTTC. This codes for CAAELTPGSYEQYF.

CDR3 coding DNA: TGTGCCAGCAGAAAGACCCGGGACAGGGGGTACACAGATACGCAGTATTTT. Translating gives CASRKTRDRGYTDTQYF. The chain recombines TRBV13 with TRBJ2-3, with TRBD1 matching 11 bases. CDR3 length: 17 amino acids. CDR1 is PRHDT, CDR2 FYEKMQ, per germline (reference sequence). V lost 6 bases and J lost 2; bases outside the gene matches: 10.

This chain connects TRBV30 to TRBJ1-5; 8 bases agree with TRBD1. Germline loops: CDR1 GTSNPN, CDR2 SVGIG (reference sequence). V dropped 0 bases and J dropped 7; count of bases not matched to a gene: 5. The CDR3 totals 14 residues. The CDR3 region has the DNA TGTGCCTGGAGTGTACGGACAGGGCAGCAGCCCCAGCATTTT. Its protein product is CAWSVRTGQQPQHF.

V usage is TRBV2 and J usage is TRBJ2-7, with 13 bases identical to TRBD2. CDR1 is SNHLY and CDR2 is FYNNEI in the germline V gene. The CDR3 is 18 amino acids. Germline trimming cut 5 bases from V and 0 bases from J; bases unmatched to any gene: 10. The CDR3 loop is CASSWTSGSPVTSYEQYF. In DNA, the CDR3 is TGTGCCAGCAGTTGGACTAGCGGGAGTCCAGTTACCTCCTACGAGCAGTACTTC.

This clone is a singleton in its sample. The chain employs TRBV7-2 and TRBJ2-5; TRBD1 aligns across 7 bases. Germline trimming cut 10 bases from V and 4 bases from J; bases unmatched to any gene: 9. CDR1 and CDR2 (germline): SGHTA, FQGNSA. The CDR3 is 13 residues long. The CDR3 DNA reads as TGTGCCACCACGACAGGGATAGGAGAGACCCAGTACTTC. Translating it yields CATTTGIGETQYF.

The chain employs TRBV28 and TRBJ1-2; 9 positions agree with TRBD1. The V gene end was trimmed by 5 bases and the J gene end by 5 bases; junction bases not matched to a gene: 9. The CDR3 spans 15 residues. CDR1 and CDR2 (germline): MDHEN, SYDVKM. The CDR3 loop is CASSPSGQGRYGYTF. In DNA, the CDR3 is TGTGCCAGCAGTCCCTCCGGACAGGGGAGGTATGGCTACACCTTC.

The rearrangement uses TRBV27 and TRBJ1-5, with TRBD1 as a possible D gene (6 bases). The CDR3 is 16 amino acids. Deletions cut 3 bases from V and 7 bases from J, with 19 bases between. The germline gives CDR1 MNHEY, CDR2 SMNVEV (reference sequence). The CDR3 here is CASSFYGGATEQPQHF. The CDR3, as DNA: TGTGCCAGCAGTTTTTACGGGGGGGCAACCGAGCAGCCCCAGCATTTT.

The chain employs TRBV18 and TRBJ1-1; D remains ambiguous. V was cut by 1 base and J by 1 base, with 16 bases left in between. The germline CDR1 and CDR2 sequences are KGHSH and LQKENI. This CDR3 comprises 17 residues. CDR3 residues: CASSPLIGFSGNTEAFF. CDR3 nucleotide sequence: TGTGCCAGCTCACCACTCATCGGTTTCAGCGGGAACACTGAAGCTTTCTTT.

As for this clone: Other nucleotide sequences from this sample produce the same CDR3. The CDR3 DNA sequence: TGTGCCAGCAGCGTCGGGGGGCTAGCGGGGGATGAGCAGTTCTTC. This translates into CASSVGGLAGDEQFF. The rearrangement uses TRBV9 and TRBJ2-1, with TRBD2 matching over 10 bases. The J segment lost 8 bases and the V segment lost 2 bases, leaving 7 bases of the junction unmatched. Germline CDR1 SGDLS, CDR2 YYNGEE. This CDR3 contains 15 residues.

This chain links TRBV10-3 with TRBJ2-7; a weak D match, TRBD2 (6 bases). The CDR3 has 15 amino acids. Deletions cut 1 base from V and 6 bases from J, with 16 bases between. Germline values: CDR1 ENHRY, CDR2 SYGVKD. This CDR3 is CAISELALGGTEQYF. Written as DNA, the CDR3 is TGTGCCATCAGTGAGTTGGCCCTGGGGGGTACCGAGCAGTACTTC.

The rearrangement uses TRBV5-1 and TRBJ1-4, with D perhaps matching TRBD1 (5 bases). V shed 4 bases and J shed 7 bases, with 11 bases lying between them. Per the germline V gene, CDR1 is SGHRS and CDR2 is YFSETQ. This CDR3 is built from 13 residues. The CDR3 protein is CASSQRQSEKLFF. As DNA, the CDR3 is TGCGCCAGCAGCCAGAGACAGTCTGAAAAACTGTTTTTT.

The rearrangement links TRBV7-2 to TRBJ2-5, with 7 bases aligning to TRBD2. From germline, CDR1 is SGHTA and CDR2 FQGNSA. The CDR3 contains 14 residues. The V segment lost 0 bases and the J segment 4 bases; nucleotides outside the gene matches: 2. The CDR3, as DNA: TGTGCCAGCAGCTTAGCGGGGGGGGGAGAGACCCAGTACTTC. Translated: CASSLAGGGETQYF.

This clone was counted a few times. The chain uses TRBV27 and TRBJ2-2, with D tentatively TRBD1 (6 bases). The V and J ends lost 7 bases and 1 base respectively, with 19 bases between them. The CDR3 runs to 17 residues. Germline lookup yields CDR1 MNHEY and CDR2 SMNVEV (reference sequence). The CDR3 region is CASNRDRLSLNTGELFF. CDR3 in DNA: TGTGCCAGCAACAGGGATCGGCTTAGCTTGAACACCGGGGAGCTGTTTTTT.

The CDR3 nucleotides are TGTGCCAGTAGCAACCTGGACATAGCCCTCATGGGCTACACCTTC. It specifies CASSNLDIALMGYTF. The chain employs TRBV19 and TRBJ1-2; a weak D match, TRBD1 (5 bases). Germline CDR1 LNHDA, CDR2 SQIVND (reference sequence). V dropped 6 bases and J dropped 8 bases, with 22 bases sitting between them. This CDR3 spans 15 amino acids.

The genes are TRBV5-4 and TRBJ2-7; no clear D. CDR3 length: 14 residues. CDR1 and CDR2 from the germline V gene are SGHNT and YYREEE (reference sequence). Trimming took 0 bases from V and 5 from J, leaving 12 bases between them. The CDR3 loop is CASSLDASRDEQYF. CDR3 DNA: TGTGCCAGCAGCTTGGATGCTAGTCGCGACGAGCAGTACTTC.

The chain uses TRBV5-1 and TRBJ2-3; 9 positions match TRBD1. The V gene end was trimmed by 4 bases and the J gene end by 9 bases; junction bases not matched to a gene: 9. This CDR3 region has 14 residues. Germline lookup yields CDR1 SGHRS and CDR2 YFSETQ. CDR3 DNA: TGCGCCAGCAGCGATGTACAGGGGGCGGGAACGCAGTATTTT. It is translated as CASSDVQGAGTQYF.

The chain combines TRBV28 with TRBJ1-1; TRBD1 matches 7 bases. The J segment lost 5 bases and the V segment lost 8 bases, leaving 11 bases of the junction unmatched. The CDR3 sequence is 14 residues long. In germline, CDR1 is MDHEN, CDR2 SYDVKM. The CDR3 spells CASGPTHRGTEAFF. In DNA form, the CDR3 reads TGTGCCAGCGGCCCTACCCACAGGGGAACTGAAGCTTTCTTT.

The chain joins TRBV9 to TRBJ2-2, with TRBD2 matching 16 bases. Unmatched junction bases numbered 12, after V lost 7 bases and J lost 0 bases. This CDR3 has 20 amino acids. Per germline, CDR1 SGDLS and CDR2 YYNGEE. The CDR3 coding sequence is TGTGCCAGCGATAGAGCCGGGACTAGCGGGGGGGCCTCGAACACCGGGGAGCTGTTTTTT. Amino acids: CASDRAGTSGGASNTGELFF.

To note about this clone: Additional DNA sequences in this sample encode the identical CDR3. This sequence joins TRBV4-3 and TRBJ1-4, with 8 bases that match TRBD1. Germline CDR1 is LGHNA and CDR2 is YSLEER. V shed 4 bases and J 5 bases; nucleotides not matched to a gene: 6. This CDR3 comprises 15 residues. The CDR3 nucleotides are TGCGCCAGCAGCCCAGGGACAGGTACCAATGAAAAACTGTTTTTT. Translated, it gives CASSPGTGTNEKLFF.

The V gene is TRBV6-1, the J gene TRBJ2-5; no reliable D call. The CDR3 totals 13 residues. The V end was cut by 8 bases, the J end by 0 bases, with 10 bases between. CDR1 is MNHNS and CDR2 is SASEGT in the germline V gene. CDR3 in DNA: TGTGCCAGCTTCCAGGCTGACCAAGAGACCCAGTACTTC. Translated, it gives CASFQADQETQYF.

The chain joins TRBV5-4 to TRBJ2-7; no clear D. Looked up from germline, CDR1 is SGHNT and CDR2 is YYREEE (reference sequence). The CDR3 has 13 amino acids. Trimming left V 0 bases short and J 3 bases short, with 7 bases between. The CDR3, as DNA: TGTGCCAGCAGCTTGGGCGAGGTCTACGAGCAGTACTTC. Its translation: CASSLGEVYEQYF.

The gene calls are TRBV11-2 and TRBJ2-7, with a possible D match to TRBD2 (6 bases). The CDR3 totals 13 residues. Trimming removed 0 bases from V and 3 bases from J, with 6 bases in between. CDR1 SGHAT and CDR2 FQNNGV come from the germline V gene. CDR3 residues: CASSLETSYEQYF. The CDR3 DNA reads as TGTGCCAGCAGCTTAGAGACTAGCTACGAGCAGTACTTC.

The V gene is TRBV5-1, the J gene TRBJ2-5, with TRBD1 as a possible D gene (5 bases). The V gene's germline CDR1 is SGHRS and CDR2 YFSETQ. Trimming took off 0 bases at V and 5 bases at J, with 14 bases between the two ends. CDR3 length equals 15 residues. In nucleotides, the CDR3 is TGCGCCAGCAGCTTGGGACAGACAACCGGGGAGACCCAGTACTTC. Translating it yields CASSLGQTTGETQYF.

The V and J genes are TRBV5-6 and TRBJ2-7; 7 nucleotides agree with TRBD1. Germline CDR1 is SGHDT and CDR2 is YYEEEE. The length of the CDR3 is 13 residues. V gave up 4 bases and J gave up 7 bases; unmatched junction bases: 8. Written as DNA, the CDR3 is TGTGCCAGCAGCCAGGGACAGCTGTGGGAGCAGTACTTC. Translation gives CASSQGQLWEQYF. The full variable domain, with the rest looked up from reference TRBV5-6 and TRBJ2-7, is DAGVTQSPTHLIKTRGQQVTLRCSPKSGHDTVSWYQQALGQGPQFIFQYYEEEERQRGNFPDRFSGHQFPNYSSELNVNALLLGDSALYLCASSQGQLWEQYFGPGTRLTVT.

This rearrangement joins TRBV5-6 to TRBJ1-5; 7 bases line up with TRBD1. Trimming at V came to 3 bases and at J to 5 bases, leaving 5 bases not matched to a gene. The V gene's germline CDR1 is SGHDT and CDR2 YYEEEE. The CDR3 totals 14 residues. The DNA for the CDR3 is TGTGCCAGCAGCTATAGACAGGGCTATCAGCCCCAGCATTTT. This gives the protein CASSYRQGYQPQHF.

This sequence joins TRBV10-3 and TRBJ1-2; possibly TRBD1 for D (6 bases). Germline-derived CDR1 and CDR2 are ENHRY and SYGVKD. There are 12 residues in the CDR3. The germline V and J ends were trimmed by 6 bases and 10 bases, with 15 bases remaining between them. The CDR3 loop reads CAISRDTDTYTF. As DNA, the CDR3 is TGTGCCATCAGCCGGGACACAGATACCTACACCTTC.

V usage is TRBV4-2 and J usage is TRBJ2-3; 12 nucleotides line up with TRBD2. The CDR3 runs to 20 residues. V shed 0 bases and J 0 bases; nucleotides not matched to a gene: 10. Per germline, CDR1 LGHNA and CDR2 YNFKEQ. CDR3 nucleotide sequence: TGTGCCAGCAGCCAAGATATGGAGCTAGCGGGGGGGCCTAGCACAGATACGCAGTATTTT. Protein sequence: CASSQDMELAGGPSTDTQYF.

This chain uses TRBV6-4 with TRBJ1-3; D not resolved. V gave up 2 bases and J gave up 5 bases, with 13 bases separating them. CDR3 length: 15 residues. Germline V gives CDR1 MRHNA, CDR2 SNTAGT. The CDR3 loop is CASSDAKNSRNTIYF. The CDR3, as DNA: TGTGCCAGCAGTGACGCGAAGAACAGCCGAAACACCATATATTTT.

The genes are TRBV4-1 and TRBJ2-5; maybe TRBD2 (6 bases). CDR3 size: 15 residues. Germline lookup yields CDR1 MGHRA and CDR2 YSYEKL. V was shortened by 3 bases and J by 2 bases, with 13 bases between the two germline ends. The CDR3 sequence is CASSHLGLLQETQYF. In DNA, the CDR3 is TGCGCCAGCAGCCATCTTGGACTATTACAAGAGACCCAGTACTTC.